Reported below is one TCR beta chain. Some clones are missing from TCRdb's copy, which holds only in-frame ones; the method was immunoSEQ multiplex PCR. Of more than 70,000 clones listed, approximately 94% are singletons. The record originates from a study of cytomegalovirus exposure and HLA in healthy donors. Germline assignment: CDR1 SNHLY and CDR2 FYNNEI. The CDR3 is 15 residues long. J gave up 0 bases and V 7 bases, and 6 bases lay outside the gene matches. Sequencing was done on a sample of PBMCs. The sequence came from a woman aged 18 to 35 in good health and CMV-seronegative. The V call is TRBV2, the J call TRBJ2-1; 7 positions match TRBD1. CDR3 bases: TGTGCCAGCATTACAGACAGGGCCTCCTACAATGAGCAGTTCTTC. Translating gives CASITDRASYNEQFF.